This TCR beta chain was profiled in a study of PD-1 blockade in classical Hodgkin lymphoma. Overall study findings and caveats: By cycle point C4D1, TCR diversity had risen significantly in CD4+ cells (but not CD8+ cells). When set against healthy donors, newly diagnosed patients were reported to show lower baseline TCR diversity. The drivers behind the repertoire differences, possibly disease activity or prior therapy, remain undefined.

There are 13 residues in the CDR3. Germline lookup yields CDR1 MRHNA and CDR2 SNTAGT. The trim removed 4 bases at V and 10 bases at J, leaving 7 bases unmatched. Profiling relied on immunoSEQ multiplex PCR, and the TCRdb table lists in-frame clones only, not all of them. The sample carries 46,000 or so clones, roughly 73% recorded once. Autologous stem cell transplantation was followed by relapse in every patient, and brentuximab vedotin exposure varied. Complete response, partial response or progressive disease constituted the best responses recorded. This clone was detected only a few times. Its matching antigen is unknown.

The clonotype originates from a human donor with classical Hodgkin lymphoma. Sequencing used peripheral blood mononuclear cells (PBMCs), obtained at baseline. The V and J genes are TRBV6-4 and TRBJ2-1; 7 nucleotides agree with TRBD2. The CDR3 DNA follows: TGTGCCAGCAGTGCACAGCGGGACTTAGAGCAGTTCTTC. Its translation: CASSAQRDLEQFF.